One and the same sample provided the 9 T cell receptor beta chains below, sequenced in a study of cytomegalovirus exposure and HLA in healthy donors. The primer mix had 60 Vbeta and 13 Jbeta primers. Only in-frame clones appear in the TCRdb table, and some are missing; sequencing was by immunoSEQ multiplex PCR. The data hold approximately 170,000 clones, with approximately 65% observed a single time. The source material was PBMCs. Receptors were obtained from a man in his forties or fifties in good health and CMV-seronegative.

The chain is built from TRBV18 and TRBJ2-7; 9 positions match TRBD1. CDR1 is KGHSH, CDR2 LQKENI, per germline. This CDR3 region has 16 residues. With V trimmed by 3 bases and J by 2 bases, 8 bases remained unmatched. The CDR3 nucleotides are TGTGCCAGCTCACCCTCCGGGACAGGGAGCACCTACGAGCAGTACTTC. Residues: CASSPSGTGSTYEQYF.

The V call is TRBV28, the J call TRBJ1-2, with D perhaps matching TRBD1 (6 bases). The germline V and J ends were trimmed by 7 bases and 4 bases, with 7 bases remaining between them. This CDR3 spans 11 amino acids. CDR1 is MDHEN and CDR2 is SYDVKM in the germline V gene. The CDR3 DNA reads TGTGCCAGCAACAGGGCCTATGGCTACACCTTC. Translation gives CASNRAYGYTF.

This chain connects TRBV28 to TRBJ1-4; 7 positions agree with TRBD1. The CDR3 sequence is 16 residues long. Germline CDR1 is MDHEN and CDR2 is SYDVKM. J lost 7 bases, V lost 1 base, and 9 bases had no gene match. The DNA for the CDR3 is TGTGCCAGCAGTTTATTTGGCGGGACAGTCAGTGAAAAACTGTTTTTT. Encoded protein: CASSLFGGTVSEKLFF.

V is TRBV7-9 and J is TRBJ1-6; D may be TRBD1 (5 bases). V lost 2 bases and J 9 bases, leaving 11 bases between the germline ends. Germline lookup yields CDR1 SEHNR and CDR2 FQNEAQ (reference sequence). The CDR3 sequence is 14 residues long. The CDR3 coding sequence is TGTGCCAGCAGCTTATCAGGGCTTCGTTCACCCCTCCACTTT. This gives the protein CASSLSGLRSPLHF.

V gene TRBV28 combines with J gene TRBJ2-2, with D perhaps matching TRBD1 (6 bases). V was trimmed by 2 bases and J by 6 bases, leaving 7 bases between them. The length of the CDR3 is 13 residues. Germline CDR1 reads MDHEN; CDR2 reads SYDVKM. The CDR3 DNA reads as TGTGCCAGCAGTTTAAGACAGGCCGGGGAGCTGTTTTTT. Amino acids: CASSLRQAGELFF.

Only a few counts were recorded for this clone. V usage is TRBV28 and J usage is TRBJ1-2; D is uncertain. V was pared by 1 base and J by 1 base, with 16 bases between. The CDR3 consists of 17 residues. Looked up from germline, CDR1 is MDHEN and CDR2 is SYDVKM. The CDR3 sequence is CASSLSHLLRGNYGYTF. The CDR3 region has the DNA TGTGCCAGCAGTTTATCCCACCTTCTACGGGGTAACTATGGCTACACCTTC.

The V gene is TRBV27, the J gene TRBJ2-1; 10 bases fit TRBD1. CDR3 length equals 15 residues. Per the germline V gene, CDR1 is MNHEY and CDR2 is SMNVEV (reference sequence). The V gene end was trimmed by 8 bases and the J gene end by 7 bases; junction bases not matched to a gene: 11. DNA of the CDR3: TGTGCCAGCGCGACGATGGACAGGGGGTGGAATGAGCAGTTCTTC. This encodes CASATMDRGWNEQFF.

This sequence joins TRBV14 and TRBJ1-1; 8 bases match TRBD1. Losses at the gene ends were 2 bases for V and 5 bases for J; bases not matched to a gene: 16. This CDR3 has 18 amino acids. The germline gives CDR1 SGHDN, CDR2 FVKESK. The CDR3 DNA sequence: TGTGCCAGCAGCCAAAGGGGGACCGCGACAGGGGTTGGAACTGAAGCTTTCTTT. Its protein is CASSQRGTATGVGTEAFF. Looking up the rest from reference TRBV14 and TRBJ1-1 gives the full variable domain: EAGVTQFPSHSVIEKGQTVTLRCDPISGHDNLYWYRRVMGKEIKFLLHFVKESKQDESGMPNNRFLAERTGGTYSTLKVQPAELEDSGVYFCASSQRGTATGVGTEAFFGQGTRLTVV.

The rearrangement links TRBV7-8 to TRBJ2-5; perhaps TRBD1 as D (6 bases). CDR3 length: 16 amino acids. CDR1 and CDR2 from the germline V gene are SGHVS and FQNEAQ. Trimming left V 0 bases short and J 5 bases short, with 16 bases between. CDR3 sequence reads: CASSLAGDINQETQYF. The CDR3 coding sequence is TGTGCCAGCAGCTTAGCCGGGGACATAAATCAGGAGACCCAGTACTTC. Combining the CDR3 with reference TRBV7-8 and TRBJ2-5 gives the whole variable domain GAGVSQSPRYKVAKRGQDVALRCDPISGHVSLFWYQQALGQGPEFLTYFQNEAQLDKSGLPSDRFFAERPEGSVSTLKIQRTQQEDSAVYLCASSLAGDINQETQYFGPGTRLLVL.